This T cell receptor beta chain was observed in a study of T cells in Graves' hyperthyroidism and ophthalmopathy. What was amplified from RNA transcripts were TCR beta CDR3 regions. A first-round RT-PCR of the TCR CDR3 used the HTBI primer set. TCRdb analysed the multiplex PCR reads with MiXCR anew, one entry per CDR3 protein. The sample includes 300,000 to 450,000 distinct CDR3 sequences, about 14% of them seen just once. Study-level results: The model made its ophthalmopathy prediction, and onset followed a median roughly 6.5 months later.

Newly diagnosed hyperthyroidism, duration under 2 months, in patients aged 18 to 65. Diagnosis relied on clinical symptoms, serum thyroxine and TRAb, thyroid ultrasound and orbital computed tomography. The source of the PBMCs was less than 12 ml of fresh peripheral blood. This clonotype was found many times. Its antigen is unidentified. The material sequenced was blood. This clonotype was obtained from a woman aged 60 to 75 with Graves' hyperthyroidism.

CDR3 coding DNA: TGTGCCAGCACCCCACCAGCCCCAGATACGCAGTATTTT. The encoded protein is CASTPPAPDTQYF. The chain has TRBV6-2 or TRBV6-3 and TRBJ2-3; D unclear. Trimming shortened V by 7 bases and J by 4 bases, and 12 bases separated the two germline ends. CDR1 is MNHEY, CDR2 SVGEGT, per germline. The CDR3 length is 13 residues.